Below, 15 T cell receptor beta chains from the same sample are listed, as sequenced in a study of early stage breast cancer tumors. The repertoire was sequenced with immunoSEQ multiplex PCR; TCRdb's copy has only in-frame clones and lacks some. The sample has 50,000 to 75,000 clones, about three quarters seen once. The source material was blood. The receptor set was obtained from a person aged 25-39 years with breast cancer.

The chain carries TRBV4-1 and TRBJ1-5; D call uncertain. V lost 0 bases and J lost 7, with 7 bases in between. In germline, CDR1 is MGHRA, CDR2 YSYEKL. The CDR3 spans 13 residues. CDR3 nucleotide sequence: TGCGCCAGCAGCCAAGATCCTGGGCAGCCCCAGCATTTT. Amino acid sequence: CASSQDPGQPQHF.

V is TRBV6-1 and J is TRBJ1-2, with TRBD1 matching 7 bases. Unmatched junction bases numbered 4, after V lost 5 bases and J lost 4 bases. This CDR3 comprises 13 residues. Germline V CDR1 and CDR2: MNHNS, SASEGT. CDR3 amino acids: CASSPGQSYGYTF. The CDR3 nucleotides are TGTGCCAGCAGTCCGGGACAGAGCTATGGCTACACCTTC.

The rearrangement links TRBV14 to TRBJ1-1; D uncertain. The CDR3 is 12 residues long. Trimming pared 2 bases from V and 7 bases from J, leaving 8 bases between. Germline V gene data show CDR1 as SGHDN and CDR2 as FVKESK. The CDR3, as DNA: TGTGCCAGCAGCCAATCCCAGATTGAAGCTTTCTTT. It translates to CASSQSQIEAFF. Together with reference TRBV14 and TRBJ1-1, the CDR3 gives the full variable domain: EAGVTQFPSHSVIEKGQTVTLRCDPISGHDNLYWYRRVMGKEIKFLLHFVKESKQDESGMPNNRFLAERTGGTYSTLKVQPAELEDSGVYFCASSQSQIEAFFGQGTRLTVV.

The rearrangement joins TRBV30 to TRBJ1-5; 8 bases fit TRBD1. J lost 7 bases, V lost 7 bases, and 9 bases had no gene match. The CDR3 is 13 amino acids. Looked up from germline, CDR1 is GTSNPN and CDR2 is SVGIG (reference sequence). The DNA for the CDR3 is TGTGCCTTGACACAGGGGGGAGGGCAGCCCCAGCATTTT. Translated, it gives CALTQGGGQPQHF. The entire variable domain, with the rest obtained from reference TRBV30 and TRBJ1-5, is as follows: SQTIHQWPATLVQPVGSPLSLECTVEGTSNPNLYWYRQAAGRGLQLLFYSVGIGQISSEVPQNLSASRPQDRQFILSSKKLLLSDSGFYLCALTQGGGQPQHFGDGTRLSIL.

The V gene is TRBV4-1, the J gene TRBJ2-1, with TRBD2 matching 10 bases. Trimming at V came to 5 bases and at J to 8 bases, leaving 21 bases not matched to a gene. This CDR3 has 19 residues. Per the germline V gene, CDR1 is MGHRA and CDR2 is YSYEKL. The CDR3 sequence is CASSTPSTLLAGRPDEQFF. CDR3 DNA: TGCGCCAGCAGCACCCCATCTACTTTACTAGCGGGAAGGCCGGATGAGCAGTTCTTC.

The genes are TRBV10-3 and TRBJ1-5; D gene uncertain. Germline V lookup: CDR1 ENHRY, CDR2 SYGVKD. Trimming pared 0 bases from V and 4 bases from J, leaving 16 bases between. The length of the CDR3 is 17 residues. CDR3 amino acids: CAISESIGLGKNQPQHF. The CDR3 nucleotides are TGTGCCATCAGTGAGTCGATTGGTTTGGGAAAAAATCAGCCCCAGCATTTT.

The V call is TRBV10-3, the J call TRBJ2-2, with 8 bases identical to TRBD2. The CDR3 is made up of 14 amino acids. CDR1 is ENHRY and CDR2 is SYGVKD in the germline V gene. J gave up 4 bases and V 10 bases, and 8 bases lay outside the gene matches. CDR3 sequence reads: CASRGLDVTGELFF. The CDR3, as DNA: TGTGCCAGCCGGGGACTAGACGTCACCGGGGAGCTGTTTTTT.

This clone appeared a few times. This chain joins TRBV30 and TRBJ1-2; 7 nucleotides match TRBD1. With 2 bases clipped from V and 7 bases from J, the junction kept 7 bases outside the gene matches. In germline, CDR1 is GTSNPN, CDR2 SVGIG (reference sequence). The CDR3 covers 13 residues. DNA for the CDR3: TGTGCCTGGAGTCCGCAGGGGGAATTTGGCTACACCTTC. Amino acids: CAWSPQGEFGYTF.

The rearrangement links TRBV5-4 to TRBJ2-1; 8 bases fit TRBD2. With V trimmed by 4 bases and J by 9 bases, 18 bases remained unmatched. The CDR3 runs to 17 residues. In germline, CDR1 is SGHNT, CDR2 YYREEE (reference sequence). The CDR3 loop is CASSSEVAGGGEGEQFF. The DNA of the CDR3 is TGTGCCAGCAGCAGCGAGGTTGCGGGGGGCGGAGAGGGTGAGCAGTTCTTC.

The chain links TRBV10-2 to TRBJ2-7, with 7 bases identical to TRBD2. This CDR3 is 14 amino acids long. V was clipped by 4 bases and J by 3 bases; unmatched bases: 6. Germline values: CDR1 WSHSY, CDR2 SAAADI. CDR3 coding DNA: TGCGCCAGCAGTGCACTAGCGAACCTCTACGAGCAGTACTTC. It encodes CASSALANLYEQYF.

The chain couples TRBV5-1 to TRBJ1-1, with 8 bases aligning to TRBD1. With 4 bases clipped from V and 5 bases from J, the junction kept 7 bases outside the gene matches. The germline V gene has CDR1 SGHRS and CDR2 YFSETQ. The CDR3 sequence is 14 residues long. The DNA of the CDR3 is TGCGCCAGCAGCGTTCCAGGGGGCGGGACTGAAGCTTTCTTT. Encoded protein: CASSVPGGGTEAFF.

The chain employs TRBV18 and TRBJ2-7; TRBD2 agrees at 12 bases. The CDR3 is 16 amino acids. From germline, CDR1 is KGHSH and CDR2 LQKENI. V lost 3 bases to trimming and J lost 6 bases; unmatched junction nucleotides: 9. DNA of the CDR3: TGTGCCAGCTCACCCCCAACCGGACTAGCGGGACGCGAGCAGTACTTC. This encodes CASSPPTGLAGREQYF.

The chain links TRBV10-1 to TRBJ2-2, with unresolved D. Germline lookup yields CDR1 WNHNN and CDR2 SYGVQD (reference sequence). Trimming pared 5 bases from V and 1 base from J, leaving 5 bases between. The length of the CDR3 is 13 residues. The chain's CDR3 is CASSPQNTGELFF. The CDR3 region has the DNA TGCGCCAGCAGTCCGCAGAACACCGGGGAGCTGTTTTTT.

As to this clone: At the DNA level, this CDR3 is encoded by other sequences in the same sample as well. The J gene is TRBJ2-7, the V gene TRBV6-5, with 8 bases matching TRBD1. Germline CDR1 and CDR2: MNHEY and SVGAGI. The trim removed 4 bases at V and 6 bases at J, leaving 2 bases unmatched. This CDR3 is built from 12 residues. The CDR3 DNA follows: TGTGCCAGCAGTTCTACAGGGGGCGAGCAGTACTTC. Residues: CASSSTGGEQYF.

The chain is built from TRBV7-2 and TRBJ2-7; 7 bases match TRBD2. V lost 4 bases to trimming and J lost 0 bases; unmatched junction nucleotides: 9. Germline values: CDR1 SGHTA, CDR2 FQGNSA. The CDR3 extends over 16 amino acids. The DNA for the CDR3 is TGTGCCAGCAGCTCAGAAGCGGGATTCCCCTCCTACGAGCAGTACTTC. Its protein is CASSSEAGFPSYEQYF.